The 25 T cell receptor beta chains in this list originate from one sample, sequenced in a study of blood T cells in healthy people across ages (dated by TCRdb to about 2015). Library preparation was by 5' RACE. Instrument on record: Illumina HiSeq 2500. The second PCR ran for about 6 to 12 cycles and used a J-beta primer mix along with a sample-barcoded 5' primer. The public reads were run again by TCRdb, first through fastp at Q25 and then through MiXCR, and only productive beta chains were kept. A single entry per CDR3 protein holds the most common genes and DNA from its merged rows. A total of about 730,000 distinct CDR3 sequences appear in this sample, roughly 41% of them only once. More than 20% of the sample rests with the top ten. The sample taken for sequencing was blood. All receptors derive from a woman in her fifties or sixties in good health.

CDR3 region: CSAKDSYEQYF. For the CDR3, the DNA is TGCAGTGCGAAGGACAGTTACGAGCAGTACTTC. The rearrangement joins TRBV20-1 to TRBJ2-7; tentatively, D is TRBD1 (6 bases). Between the trimmed V and J ends, which lost 6 bases and 4 bases, there was a span of 10 bases. Germline V gene lookup returns CDR1 DFQATT and CDR2 SNEGSKA (reference sequence). CDR3 length: 11 residues.

The rearrangement uses TRBV5-5 and TRBJ1-2; D is uncertain. Trimming took 3 bases from V and 3 from J, leaving 12 bases between them. CDR1 is SGHKS, CDR2 YYEKEE, per germline (reference sequence). This CDR3 contains 14 residues. DNA of the CDR3: TGTGCCAGCAGCTGGGCATTGAGAGACTATGGCTACACCTTC. Amino acid sequence: CASSWALRDYGYTF. The full variable domain, with the rest looked up from reference TRBV5-5 and TRBJ1-2, is DAGVTQSPTHLIKTRGQQVTLRCSPISGHKSVSWYQQVLGQGPQFIFQYYEKEERGRGNFPDRFSARQFPNYSSELNVNALLLGDSALYLCASSWALRDYGYTFGSGTRLTVV.

This clonotype appeared once. The chain carries TRBV28 and TRBJ1-1; unclear D gene. The CDR3 length is 16 residues. The germline V gene encodes CDR1 MDHEN and CDR2 SYDVKM. Trimming took 7 bases from V and 0 from J, leaving 18 bases between them. The CDR3 protein is CASIMRANLLNTEAFF. CDR3 bases: TGTGCCAGCATCATGAGGGCAAATCTCCTGAACACTGAAGCTTTCTTT. Drawing the rest from reference TRBV28 and TRBJ1-1, the complete variable domain is DVKVTQSSRYLVKRTGEKVFLECVQDMDHENMFWYRQDPGLGLRLIYFSYDVKMKEKGDIPEGYSVSREKKERFSLILESASTNQTSMYLCASIMRANLLNTEAFFGQGTRLTVV.

The chain joins TRBV6-6 to TRBJ2-1; D call uncertain. CDR3 length: 17 residues. Germline-derived CDR1 and CDR2 are MNHNY and SVGAGI (reference sequence). Between the trimmed V and J ends, which lost 0 bases and 3 bases, there was a span of 15 bases. CDR3 protein: CASSYSGRYRNYNEQFF. The CDR3, as DNA: TGTGCCAGCAGTTACTCTGGCAGATACCGTAACTACAATGAGCAGTTCTTC.

This clonotype has just a few counts. This chain connects TRBV12-3 or TRBV12-4 to TRBJ2-1; D unresolved. Trimming took 3 bases from V and 6 from J, leaving 12 bases between them. The CDR3 runs 14 residues. The CDR3 nucleotides read TGTGCCAGCAGTTTGTCTTCCCAAGGCAATGAGCAGTTCTTC. As protein: CASSLSSQGNEQFF.

The chain recombines TRBV20-1 with TRBJ2-3; the match to TRBD1 covers 10 bases. The CDR3 extends over 14 amino acids. Germline values: CDR1 DFQATT, CDR2 SNEGSKA (reference sequence). The ends lost 3 bases at V and 6 bases at J; junction bases unmatched: 6. The CDR3 sequence is CSARDRGLADTQYF. Here the CDR3 DNA reads TGCAGTGCTAGGGACAGGGGGTTGGCGGATACGCAGTATTTT.

This clonotype was seen a few times. The chain uses TRBV6-2 or TRBV6-3 and TRBJ1-5; D not resolved. The CDR3 covers 12 residues. The germline V and J ends were trimmed by 7 bases and 2 bases, with 6 bases remaining between them. Germline-derived CDR1 and CDR2 are MNHEY and SVGEGT. The CDR3 nucleotides are TGTGCCAGCAAATTCGGCAATCAGCCCCAGCATTTT. It encodes CASKFGNQPQHF.

This chain uses TRBV5-1 with TRBJ2-1; tentatively, D is TRBD2 (7 bases). The V and J ends lost 4 bases and 7 bases respectively, with 15 bases between them. CDR1 and CDR2 (germline): SGHRS, YFSETQ. CDR3 length equals 14 residues. CDR3 DNA sequence: TGCGCCAGCAGCATGGGGGGGGCCGGGAATGAGCAGTTCTTC. It encodes CASSMGGAGNEQFF.

With respect to this clonotype: A much bigger clone sits one base away, suggesting this may be a read error. This chain links TRBV6-6 with TRBJ1-2; D gene unclear. The CDR3 extends over 14 amino acids. Germline-derived CDR1 and CDR2 are MNHNY and SVGAGI (reference sequence). The germline V and J ends were trimmed by 6 bases and 4 bases, with 15 bases remaining between them. In nucleotides, the CDR3 is TGTGCCAGCAGCCCCGAAGGTGCTAGCTATGGCTACACCTTC. Its translation is CASSPEGASYGYTF.

The chain carries TRBV3-1 and TRBJ2-7; 12 bases map to TRBD2. The assigned J gene may be wrong: the sequence end matches TRBJ2-5 better. The germline V gene encodes CDR1 LGHDT and CDR2 YNNKEL (reference sequence). The CDR3 is 14 residues long. CDR3 in amino acids: CASRLAGEGWTQYF. In DNA form, the CDR3 reads TGTGCCAGCCGACTAGCGGGAGAAGGGTGGACCCAGTACTTC.

This clonotype was seen a handful of times. A much larger clone lies one base from this, so it may be a read error. The rearrangement links TRBV4-1 to TRBJ2-3, with TRBD1 identical over 9 bases. Germline lookup yields CDR1 MGHRA and CDR2 YSYEKL. The length of the CDR3 is 15 residues. The CDR3 sequence is CASSRGTGLADTRYF. CDR3 bases: TGCGCCAGCAGCCGCGGGACAGGGTTAGCAGATACGCGGTATTTT.

J is TRBJ1-4 and V is TRBV5-1, with D possibly being TRBD1 (6 bases). This CDR3 has 16 amino acids. The ends were cut back, 1 base at V and 7 bases at J, with 17 bases in the middle. CDR1 is SGHRS, CDR2 YFSETQ, per germline. The CDR3, as DNA: TGCGCCAGCAGCTTGAATCGGGGGGCGCTTGGTGAAAAACTGTTTTTT. This sequence encodes CASSLNRGALGEKLFF.

The chain couples TRBV2 to TRBJ2-5; 9 positions agree with TRBD2. Trimming cost V 5 bases and J 5 bases; bases outside gene matches: 6. This CDR3 contains 14 residues. The germline gives CDR1 SNHLY, CDR2 FYNNEI. The CDR3, as DNA: TGTGCCAGCAGTCGGGCTAGCGGGACTGAGACCCAGTACTTC. Amino acids: CASSRASGTETQYF.

V and J are TRBV7-2 and TRBJ2-4, with 9 bases identical to TRBD1. CDR1 and CDR2 from the germline V gene are SGHTA and FQGNSA. The V segment lost 6 bases and the J segment 5 bases; nucleotides outside the gene matches: 5. This CDR3 comprises 14 residues. The CDR3 here is CASRPTGGENIQYF. CDR3 bases: TGTGCCAGCAGACCGACAGGGGGTGAAAACATTCAGTACTTC. Variable domain in full (rest from reference TRBV7-2 and TRBJ2-4): GAGVSQSPSNKVTEKGKDVELRCDPISGHTALYWYRQSLGQGLEFLIYFQGNSAPDKSGLPSDRFSAERTGGSVSTLTIQRTQQEDSAVYLCASRPTGGENIQYFGAGTRLSVL.

A few counts support this clonotype. The chain recombines TRBV20-1 with TRBJ2-3; 12 positions match TRBD2. J was trimmed by 4 bases and V by 8 bases; bases with no gene match: 7. Germline V gives CDR1 DFQATT, CDR2 SNEGSKA (reference sequence). The length of the CDR3 is 14 residues. CDR3: CSLRLAGVADTQYF. DNA for the CDR3: TGCAGTCTAAGACTAGCGGGAGTGGCAGATACGCAGTATTTT.

This clonotype was counted a few times. This chain connects TRBV5-1 to TRBJ1-1, with a tentative D call TRBD1 (5 bases). Germline values: CDR1 SGHRS, CDR2 YFSETQ. Trimming took 0 bases from V and 0 from J, leaving 18 bases between them. The CDR3 extends over 18 amino acids. CDR3 loop: CASSLAPNVPGVNTEAFF. Here the CDR3 DNA reads TGCGCCAGCAGCTTGGCCCCCAACGTACCGGGGGTGAACACTGAAGCTTTCTTT.

This rearrangement joins TRBV6-5 to TRBJ2-1, with D maybe TRBD2 (7 bases). From germline, CDR1 is MNHEY and CDR2 SVGAGI. The CDR3 length is 17 residues. With 2 bases removed from V and 6 bases from J, the gap between germline ends came to 20 bases. CDR3 protein: CASSYENPGGSSNEQFF. DNA of the CDR3: TGTGCCAGCAGTTACGAGAATCCGGGGGGCTCAAGCAATGAGCAGTTCTTC.

This CDR3 is CASSPQGGSSYEQYF. The CDR3, as DNA: TGTGCCAGCAGTCCCCAGGGGGGAAGCTCCTACGAGCAGTACTTC. The rearrangement uses TRBV12-3 or TRBV12-4 and TRBJ2-7; possible D gene TRBD1, 7 bases. The CDR3 covers 15 residues. V was cut by 5 bases and J by 0 bases, with 14 bases left in between.

This rearrangement joins TRBV12-5 to TRBJ2-7; 12 bases are a match to TRBD2. Germline CDR1 reads LGHNT; CDR2 reads FRNRAP. The CDR3 has 15 residues. V lost 5 bases and J lost 0; bases outside the gene matches: 2. The CDR3 DNA reads as TGTGCTAGTGGTCCGGGACTAGCGGGCTCCTACGAGCAGTACTTC. Translation gives CASGPGLAGSYEQYF.

V and J are TRBV18 and TRBJ2-5; TRBD2 agrees at 7 bases. The DNA end is more similar to TRBJ2-1, so the J call may be wrong. The CDR3 is 16 amino acids. Per the germline V gene, CDR1 is KGHSH and CDR2 is LQKENI. CDR3 residues: CASSPRTSAGQETQFF. The CDR3 coding sequence is TGTGCCAGCTCACCCCGGACTAGTGCGGGGCAAGAGACCCAGTTCTTC.

This clonotype was seen more than once but under ten times. Germline and junction disagree at one end, which may indicate a read error. The chain's CDR3 is CASSPLRGSNQPQHF. CDR3 sequence (DNA): TGTGCTAGCAGTCCACTCAGGGGTAGCAATCAGCCCCAGCATTTT. The rearrangement joins TRBV6-2 or TRBV6-3 to TRBJ1-5; the D gene is possibly TRBD1 (6 bases). This CDR3 has 15 residues. Per the germline V gene, CDR1 is MNHEY and CDR2 is SVGEGT.

This rearrangement joins TRBV5-1 to TRBJ2-5, with 8 bases fitting TRBD2. Germline assignment: CDR1 SGHRS and CDR2 YFSETQ. The CDR3 has 15 residues. J lost 5 bases, V lost 3 bases, and 9 bases had no gene match. The CDR3 nucleotides are TGCGCCAGCAGCTCGAATAGCGGGGCTGGGGAGACCCAGTACTTC. It specifies CASSSNSGAGETQYF.

With regard to this clonotype: The junction differs from germline at one of its ends, possibly a read error. The chain couples TRBV7-2 to TRBJ2-3; TRBD1 agrees at 10 bases. This CDR3 spans 16 amino acids. Germline CDR1 SGHTA, CDR2 FQGNSA. The CDR3 sequence is CASSWGGTGATDMQYF. In DNA form, the CDR3 reads TGTGCCAGCAGCTGGGGAGGGACAGGGGCTACAGATATGCAGTATTTT.

As concerns this clonotype: One base away lies a much larger clone, so this may be a sequencing read error. The rearrangement links TRBV7-3 to TRBJ2-7, with 10 bases fitting TRBD1. The CDR3 totals 14 residues. Germline V gene data show CDR1 as SGHTA and CDR2 as FQGTGA. In DNA, the CDR3 is TGTACCAGCATGGGGACAGGGGCATCCTACGAGCAGTACTTC. As protein: CTSMGTGASYEQYF.

The CDR3 region is CASTLGVGNTEAFF. CDR3 nucleotides: TGTGCCAGCACGCTAGGGGTTGGGAACACTGAAGCTTTCTTT. This rearrangement joins TRBV3-1 to TRBJ1-1; D might be TRBD1 (5 bases). Trimming took 7 bases from V and 1 from J, leaving 13 bases between them. Germline V gene data show CDR1 as LGHDT and CDR2 as YNNKEL (reference sequence). CDR3 length: 14 residues.